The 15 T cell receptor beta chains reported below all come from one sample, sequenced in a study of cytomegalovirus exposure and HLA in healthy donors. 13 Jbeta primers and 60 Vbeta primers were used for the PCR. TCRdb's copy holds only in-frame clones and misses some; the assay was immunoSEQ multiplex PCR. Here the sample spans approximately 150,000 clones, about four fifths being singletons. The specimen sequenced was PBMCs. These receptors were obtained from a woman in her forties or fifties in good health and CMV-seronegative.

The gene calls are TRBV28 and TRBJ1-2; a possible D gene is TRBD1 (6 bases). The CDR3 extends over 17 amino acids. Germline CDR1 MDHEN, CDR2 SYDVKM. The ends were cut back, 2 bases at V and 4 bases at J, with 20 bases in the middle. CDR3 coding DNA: TGTGCCAGCAGTTTAATTGGGGGGGGCGGGTCCTCCTATGGCTACACCTTC. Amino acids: CASSLIGGGGSSYGYTF.

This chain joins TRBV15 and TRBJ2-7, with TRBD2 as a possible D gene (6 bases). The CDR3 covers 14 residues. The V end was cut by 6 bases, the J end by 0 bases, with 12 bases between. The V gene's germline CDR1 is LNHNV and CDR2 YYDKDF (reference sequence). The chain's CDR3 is CATRTDGSSYEQYF. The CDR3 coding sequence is TGTGCCACCAGAACGGACGGGAGCTCCTACGAGCAGTACTTC. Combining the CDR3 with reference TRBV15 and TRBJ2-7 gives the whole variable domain DAMVIQNPRYQVTQFGKPVTLSCSQTLNHNVMYWYQQKSSQAPKLLFHYYDKDFNNEADTPDNFQSRRPNTSFCFLDIRSPGLGDTAMYLCATRTDGSSYEQYFGPGTRLTVT.

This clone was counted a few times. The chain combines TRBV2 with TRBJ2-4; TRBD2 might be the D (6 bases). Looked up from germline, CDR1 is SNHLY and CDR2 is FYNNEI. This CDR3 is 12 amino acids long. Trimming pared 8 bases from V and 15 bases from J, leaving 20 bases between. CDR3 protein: CASGTDSGWGYF. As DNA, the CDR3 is TGTGCCAGCGGGACTGACTCCGGCTGGGGGTACTTC.

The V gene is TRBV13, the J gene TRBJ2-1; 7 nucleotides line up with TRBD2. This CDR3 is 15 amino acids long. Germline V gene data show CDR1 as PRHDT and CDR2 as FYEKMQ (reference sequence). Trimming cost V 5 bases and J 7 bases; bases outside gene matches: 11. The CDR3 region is CASSVGLPPTNEQFF. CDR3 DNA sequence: TGTGCCAGCAGCGTGGGACTACCCCCCACTAATGAGCAGTTCTTC.

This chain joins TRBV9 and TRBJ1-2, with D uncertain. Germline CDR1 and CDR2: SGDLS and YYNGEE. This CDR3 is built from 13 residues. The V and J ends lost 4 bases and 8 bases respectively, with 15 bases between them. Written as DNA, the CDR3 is TGTGCCAGCAGCCCACGGAGAGCGGGCGGCTACACCTTC. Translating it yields CASSPRRAGGYTF.

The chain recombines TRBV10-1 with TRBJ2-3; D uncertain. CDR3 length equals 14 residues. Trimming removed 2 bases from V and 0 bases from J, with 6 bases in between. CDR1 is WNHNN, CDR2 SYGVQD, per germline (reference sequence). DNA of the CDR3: TGCGCCAGCAGTGAGACCCTAAGCACAGATACGCAGTATTTT. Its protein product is CASSETLSTDTQYF.

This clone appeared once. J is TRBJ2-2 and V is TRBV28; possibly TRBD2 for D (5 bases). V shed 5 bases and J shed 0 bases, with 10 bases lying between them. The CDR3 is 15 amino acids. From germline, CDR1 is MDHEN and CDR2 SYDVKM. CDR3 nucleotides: TGTGCCAGCAGTATCGGGGTTTCGAACACCGGGGAGCTGTTTTTT. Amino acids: CASSIGVSNTGELFF.

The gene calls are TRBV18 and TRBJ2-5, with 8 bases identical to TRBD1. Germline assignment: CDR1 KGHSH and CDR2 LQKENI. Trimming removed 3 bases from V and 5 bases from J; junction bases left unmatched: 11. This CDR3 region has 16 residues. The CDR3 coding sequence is TGTGCCAGCTCACCCGCATGGGGACAGGCGGTCGAGACCCAGTACTTC. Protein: CASSPAWGQAVETQYF.

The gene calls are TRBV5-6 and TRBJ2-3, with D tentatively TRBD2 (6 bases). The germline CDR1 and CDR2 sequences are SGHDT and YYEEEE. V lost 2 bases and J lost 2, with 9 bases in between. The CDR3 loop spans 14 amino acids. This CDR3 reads CASSFGTYTDTQYF. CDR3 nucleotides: TGTGCCAGCAGCTTCGGGACTTACACAGATACGCAGTATTTT.

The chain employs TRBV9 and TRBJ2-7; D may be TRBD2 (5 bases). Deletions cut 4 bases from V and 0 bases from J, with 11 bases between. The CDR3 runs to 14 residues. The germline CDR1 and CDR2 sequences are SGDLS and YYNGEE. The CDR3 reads CASSFGSSSYEQYF. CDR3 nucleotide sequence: TGTGCCAGCAGCTTTGGGAGTTCCTCCTACGAGCAGTACTTC.

CDR3 sequence reads: CASSRSGRGGGGNEQFF. The CDR3 DNA sequence: TGTGCCAGCAGCCGATCTGGGCGGGGGGGCGGAGGCAATGAGCAGTTCTTC. The V and J genes are TRBV7-2 and TRBJ2-1, with 9 bases that match TRBD2. This CDR3 comprises 17 residues. Germline V lookup: CDR1 SGHTA, CDR2 FQGNSA. V lost 5 bases, J lost 6 bases, and 14 bases stayed unmatched. The full variable domain, completed using reference TRBV7-2 and TRBJ2-1, is GAGVSQSPSNKVTEKGKDVELRCDPISGHTALYWYRQSLGQGLEFLIYFQGNSAPDKSGLPSDRFSAERTGGSVSTLTIQRTQQEDSAVYLCASSRSGRGGGGNEQFFGPGTRLTVL.

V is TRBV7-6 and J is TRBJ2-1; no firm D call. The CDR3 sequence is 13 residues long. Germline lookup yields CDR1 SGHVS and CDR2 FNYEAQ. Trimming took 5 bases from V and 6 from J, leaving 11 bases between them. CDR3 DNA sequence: TGTGCCAGCAGCCCTCCTTTTTCCAATGAGCAGTTCTTC. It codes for CASSPPFSNEQFF. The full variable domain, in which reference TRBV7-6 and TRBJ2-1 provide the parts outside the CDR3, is GAGVSQSPRYKVTKRGQDVALRCDPISGHVSLYWYRQALGQGPEFLTYFNYEAQQDKSGLPNDRFSAERPEGSISTLTIQRTEQRDSAMYRCASSPPFSNEQFFGPGTRLTVL.

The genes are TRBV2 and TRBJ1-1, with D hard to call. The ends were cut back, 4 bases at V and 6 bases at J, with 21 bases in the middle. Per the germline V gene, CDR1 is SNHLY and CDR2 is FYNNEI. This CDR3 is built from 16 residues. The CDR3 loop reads CASSAAGSRGNAEAFF. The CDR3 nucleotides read TGTGCCAGCAGTGCTGCCGGCAGCCGAGGTAACGCTGAAGCTTTCTTT.

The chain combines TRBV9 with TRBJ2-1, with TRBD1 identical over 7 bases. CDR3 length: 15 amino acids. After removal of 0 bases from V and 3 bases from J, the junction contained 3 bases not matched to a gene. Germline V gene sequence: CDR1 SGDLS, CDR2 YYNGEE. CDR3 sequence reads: CASSVGGGNYNEQFF. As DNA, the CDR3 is TGTGCCAGCAGCGTAGGAGGGGGCAACTACAATGAGCAGTTCTTC.

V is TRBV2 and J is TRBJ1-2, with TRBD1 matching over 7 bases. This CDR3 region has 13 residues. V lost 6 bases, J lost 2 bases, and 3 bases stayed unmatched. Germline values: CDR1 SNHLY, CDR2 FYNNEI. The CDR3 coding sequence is TGTGCCAGCAGGAGGGGACAGAACTATGGCTACACCTTC. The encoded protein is CASRRGQNYGYTF.